This T cell receptor (beta chain) was retrieved from a study of T cell clusters in autoimmune cytopenias. TRB amplification used 200 to 250 ng of peripheral blood genomic DNA. TRB rearrangements were amplified by touch-down multiplex PCR with mixed TRB-A/B primers. TCRdb re-called the multiplex PCR reads and catalogs CDR3 proteins one per entry, DNA excluded. The listing records 13,000 to 15,000 distinct CDR3 sequences. The CDR3 runs to 17 residues. Germline V gene sequence: CDR1 SGHDT, CDR2 YYEEEE. Note on this clonotype: Its antigen is as yet unknown.

Study results and limitations: Physiological T cell clusters of healthy donors were apparently absent in primary autoimmune cytopenia patients. TRB repertoire shifts in secondary cytopenia and chronic lymphocytic leukemia mostly reflected lymphoma, not autoimmunity.

The sample comprised peripheral blood. The chain has TRBV5-6 and TRBJ2-6; TCRdb designates TRBD1, a call that cannot be tested without DNA. This TCR was sampled from a human donor with an autoimmune cytopenia or autoimmune hepatitis (not recorded which). This chain's CDR3 is CASSLRDGLPGANVLTF.